Presented here are 14 T cell receptor beta chains from one specimen sequenced in a study of tumor-infiltrating lymphocytes in localized non-small cell lung cancer. Method: immunoSEQ multiplex PCR; TCRdb's copy keeps in-frame clones and lacks some. The profile shows thousands of clones, more than 55% of them singletons. Sequenced sample: uninvolved lung tissue not adjacent to the tumor. These receptors came from a human donor with non-small cell lung cancer.

Written as DNA, the CDR3 is TGCGCCAGCAGCCAGATACAGGGGCTAAGTAATTCACCCCTCCACTTT. Translating it yields CASSQIQGLSNSPLHF. This chain uses TRBV4-3 with TRBJ1-6; 7 nucleotides align to TRBD1. CDR3 length: 16 residues. Germline loops: CDR1 LGHNA, CDR2 YSLEER. V trimming: 3 bases; J trimming: 6 bases; junction bases outside the gene matches: 8.

The chain uses TRBV4-3 and TRBJ2-7; tentatively, D is TRBD1 or TRBD2 (5 bases each). This CDR3 has 15 residues. Germline-derived CDR1 and CDR2 are LGHNA and YSLEER. V was clipped by 1 base and J by 4 bases, with 14 bases between them. The CDR3 sequence: CASSQVYGAGYEQYF. The CDR3 DNA reads TGCGCCAGCAGCCAAGTCTACGGGGCAGGTTACGAGCAGTACTTC.

The chain combines TRBV6-5 with TRBJ1-2; the D gene is possibly TRBD1 (5 bases). Germline assignment: CDR1 MNHEY and CDR2 SVGAGI. The CDR3 totals 13 residues. V lost 6 bases, J lost 1 base, and 9 bases lay in between. Here the CDR3 DNA reads TGTGCCAGCAGGATGACAGATAACTATGGCTACACCTTC. It specifies CASRMTDNYGYTF.

This chain connects TRBV30 to TRBJ1-2; perhaps TRBD1 as D (6 bases). The CDR3 is made up of 13 amino acids. The germline V gene encodes CDR1 GTSNPN and CDR2 SVGIG (reference sequence). Trimming shortened V by 1 base and J by 3 bases, and 9 bases separated the two germline ends. DNA for the CDR3: TGTGCCTGGAGTGAACAGGGCTACTATGGCTACACCTTC. As protein: CAWSEQGYYGYTF.

The rearrangement joins TRBV19 to TRBJ1-1; 7 bases match TRBD1. The CDR3 has 14 amino acids. The germline CDR1 and CDR2 sequences are LNHDA and SQIVND (reference sequence). The V gene end was trimmed by 8 bases and the J gene end by 4 bases; junction bases not matched to a gene: 10. Here the CDR3 reads CASVSTGRATEAFF. In DNA, the CDR3 is TGTGCCAGTGTCTCGACAGGGAGGGCCACTGAAGCTTTCTTT. The variable domain in full, completed from reference TRBV19 and TRBJ1-1, reads DGGITQSPKYLFRKEGQNVTLSCEQNLNHDAMYWYRQDPGQGLRLIYYSQIVNDFQKGDIAEGYSVSREKKESFPLTVTSAQKNPTAFYLCASVSTGRATEAFFGQGTRLTVV.

This CDR3 reads CASSILGLASSTDTQYF. The CDR3 DNA reads TGTGCCAGTAGTATACTGGGACTAGCAAGTAGCACAGATACGCAGTATTTT. The chain carries TRBV19 and TRBJ2-3, with TRBD2 matching 9 bases. Trimming at V came to 2 bases and at J to 0 bases, leaving 6 bases not matched to a gene. This CDR3 contains 17 residues. Germline loops: CDR1 LNHDA, CDR2 SQIVND (reference sequence).

V and J are TRBV5-6 and TRBJ2-1; D ambiguous. V lost 2 bases and J lost 6, with 18 bases in between. Germline CDR1 and CDR2: SGHDT and YYEEEE. The CDR3 extends over 16 amino acids. The DNA for the CDR3 is TGTGCCAGCAGCTTTTCCGAGTGGCCCGACCGCAATGAGCAGTTCTTC. It is translated as CASSFSEWPDRNEQFF.

V gene TRBV4-3 combines with J gene TRBJ1-1, with 11 bases lining up with TRBD1. The CDR3 contains 17 residues. V gave up 5 bases and J gave up 6 bases; unmatched junction bases: 14. Germline CDR1 reads LGHNA; CDR2 reads YSLEER. The CDR3 sequence is CASSKRTGGSKWAEAFF. CDR3 nucleotides: TGCGCCAGCAGCAAAAGGACAGGGGGCTCTAAGTGGGCTGAAGCTTTCTTT.

This chain links TRBV9 with TRBJ1-2; D gene ambiguous. The germline gives CDR1 SGDLS, CDR2 YYNGEE. This CDR3 spans 16 amino acids. V was pared by 4 bases and J by 3 bases, with 19 bases between. CDR3 in amino acids: CASSTGHLLKDYGYTF. CDR3 DNA sequence: TGTGCCAGCAGCACCGGCCACCTTCTGAAGGACTATGGCTACACCTTC.

The V call is TRBV7-2, the J call TRBJ2-1; the D is unclear. V was clipped by 0 bases and J by 0 bases, with 12 bases between them. CDR3 length equals 17 residues. Germline values: CDR1 SGHTA, CDR2 FQGNSA. DNA of the CDR3: TGTGCCAGCAGCTTAGCTGCCCGCGCTAGCTCCTACAATGAGCAGTTCTTC. Translating gives CASSLAARASSYNEQFF.

The V gene is TRBV6-1, the J gene TRBJ2-1; D is unresolved. In germline, CDR1 is MNHNS, CDR2 SASEGT. V lost 0 bases and J 9 bases, leaving 9 bases between the germline ends. The CDR3 loop spans 13 amino acids. CDR3 sequence: CASSEAAVSEQFF. The CDR3 DNA is TGTGCCAGCAGTGAAGCGGCGGTCTCTGAGCAGTTCTTC.

The rearrangement uses TRBV10-1 and TRBJ2-3, with 8 bases fitting TRBD1. Germline V lookup: CDR1 WNHNN, CDR2 SYGVQD (reference sequence). V gave up 4 bases and J gave up 3 bases; unmatched junction bases: 0. The CDR3 loop spans 13 amino acids. The CDR3 here is CASSGQGTDTQYF. The DNA for the CDR3 is TGCGCCAGCAGTGGACAGGGGACAGATACGCAGTATTTT.

This clone was observed a handful of times. The J gene is TRBJ1-1, the V gene TRBV15; D ambiguous. Germline V lookup: CDR1 LNHNV, CDR2 YYDKDF (reference sequence). V was trimmed by 3 bases and J by 11 bases, leaving 13 bases between them. CDR3 length equals 12 residues. CDR3 bases: TGTGCCACCAGCAGCCTATTACGTCGGGCTTTCTTT. This translates into CATSSLLRRAFF.

The chain carries TRBV7-2 and TRBJ2-7, with TRBD2 matching 9 bases. The V and J ends lost 3 bases and 4 bases, in that order; junction bases with no gene match: 4. CDR3 length equals 14 residues. CDR1 and CDR2 (germline): SGHTA, FQGNSA. The CDR3 reads CASSFSGGAYEQYF. CDR3 DNA: TGTGCCAGCAGCTTTAGCGGGGGTGCGTACGAGCAGTACTTC.